Presented here are 29 T cell receptor beta chains from one specimen sequenced in a study of blood T cell repertoires in COVID-19 (dated by TCRdb to about 2020). The method behind the library was the immunoSEQ multiplex PCR assay. TCRdb mirrors the immuneACCESS table, restricted to in-frame sequences. Some clones are absent from its copies; in checked studies, under half trace to an unresolved V gene, and the reason for the others is unknown. This sample has fewer than 200,000 clones in its table, and roughly 91% of those were observed once. Clones ranked in the top ten supply roughly 2% of the sample. The specimen was peripheral blood. The receptors were sampled from a man in his forties or fifties who had recovered from COVID-19.

This clone showed up just a few times. The chain couples TRBV24-1 to TRBJ2-1, with D maybe TRBD2 (5 bases). Trimming shortened V by 10 bases and J by 8 bases, and 8 bases separated the two germline ends. The CDR3 runs to 10 residues. Germline V gene data show CDR1 as KGHDR and CDR2 as SFDVKD. The CDR3 reads CATIGDEQFF. CDR3 DNA sequence: TGTGCCACTATCGGGGATGAGCAGTTCTTC.

A single count supports this clone. The CDR3: CASSSQRLAGEYNEQFF. CDR3 nucleotides: TGTGCCAGCAGCTCACAACGACTAGCGGGGGAATACAATGAGCAGTTCTTC. The rearrangement joins TRBV7-2 to TRBJ2-1; 12 bases align to TRBD2. CDR1 and CDR2 from the germline V gene are SGHTA and FQGNSA. J was trimmed by 4 bases and V by 4 bases; bases with no gene match: 8. The CDR3 contains 17 residues.

This chain links TRBV5-1 with TRBJ2-4; 10 bases are shared with TRBD1. Unmatched junction bases numbered 6, after V lost 4 bases and J lost 2 bases. The germline gives CDR1 SGHRS, CDR2 YFSETQ. CDR3 length: 16 residues. The CDR3 coding sequence is TGCGCCAGCAGCCTTGGACAGGGGGTCACCAAAAACATTCAGTACTTC. Its translation: CASSLGQGVTKNIQYF.

This chain connects TRBV18 to TRBJ2-5; TRBD2 agrees at 8 bases. The germline CDR1 and CDR2 sequences are KGHSH and LQKENI. This CDR3 contains 16 residues. The ends lost 0 bases at V and 5 bases at J; junction bases unmatched: 8. CDR3: CASSPPMAGGRETQYF. CDR3 DNA sequence: TGTGCCAGCTCACCACCGATGGCGGGAGGTCGTGAGACCCAGTACTTC.

The chain links TRBV7-2 to TRBJ2-3, with a possible D match to TRBD2 (6 bases). The CDR3 covers 12 residues. CDR1 is SGHTA and CDR2 is FQGNSA in the germline V gene. The V end was cut by 6 bases, the J end by 6 bases, with 10 bases between. CDR3 sequence: CASRHGGDTQYF. The CDR3 DNA sequence: TGTGCCAGCAGACATGGGGGGGATACGCAGTATTTT.

The chain is built from TRBV7-2 and TRBJ2-7; D gene ambiguous. Germline V gene sequence: CDR1 SGHTA, CDR2 FQGNSA. V gave up 5 bases and J gave up 4 bases, with 12 bases separating them. The length of the CDR3 is 13 residues. The CDR3 coding sequence is TGTGCCAGCAGCCCCGCGCTTCGTTACGAGCAGTACTTC. It translates to CASSPALRYEQYF.

This rearrangement joins TRBV24-1 to TRBJ1-1; D unclear. From germline, CDR1 is KGHDR and CDR2 SFDVKD. The CDR3 has 13 residues. Trimming shortened V by 4 bases and J by 8 bases, and 13 bases separated the two germline ends. In DNA, the CDR3 is TGTGCCACCAGTGACCAGGCCTCTAAGGAAGCTTTCTTT. Translating gives CATSDQASKEAFF.

This chain links TRBV5-6 with TRBJ2-1; D is possibly TRBD1 (6 bases). Germline values: CDR1 SGHDT, CDR2 YYEEEE. Trimming removed 3 bases at V and 4 bases at J, with 17 bases between. The CDR3 sequence is 16 residues long. The CDR3 reads CASSSYRVSSYNEQFF. CDR3 coding DNA: TGTGCCAGCAGCTCGTACAGGGTTTCCTCTTACAATGAGCAGTTCTTC. Filled out from reference TRBV5-6 and TRBJ2-1, the complete variable domain reads DAGVTQSPTHLIKTRGQQVTLRCSPKSGHDTVSWYQQALGQGPQFIFQYYEEEERQRGNFPDRFSGHQFPNYSSELNVNALLLGDSALYLCASSSYRVSSYNEQFFGPGTRLTVL.

This clone was counted only a few times. This rearrangement joins TRBV5-5 to TRBJ1-1; D unresolved. Germline CDR1 and CDR2: SGHKS and YYEKEE (reference sequence). V lost 7 bases, J lost 5 bases, and 12 bases lay in between. The CDR3 loop spans 12 amino acids. CDR3 loop: CASFTLRTEAFF. CDR3 nucleotide sequence: TGTGCCAGCTTTACACTCAGGACTGAAGCTTTCTTT.

This sequence joins TRBV5-4 and TRBJ2-6; TRBD1 matches at 10 bases. The CDR3 contains 15 residues. Unmatched junction bases numbered 0, after V lost 4 bases and J lost 2 bases. CDR1 and CDR2 (germline): SGHNT, YYREEE (reference sequence). The CDR3 spells CASSGTGAGANVLTF. DNA of the CDR3: TGTGCCAGCAGCGGGACAGGGGCTGGGGCCAACGTCCTGACTTTC.

This clone was observed a single time. The chain employs TRBV29-1 and TRBJ2-7, with 10 bases matching TRBD2. The CDR3 has 12 residues. Trimming took 8 bases from V and 6 from J; bases not matched to a gene: 7. Germline CDR1 is SQVTM and CDR2 is ANQGSEA. The CDR3 is CSTSSGSSEQYF. The CDR3 DNA follows: TGCAGCACTTCTAGCGGGAGTAGCGAGCAGTACTTC.

The genes are TRBV10-2 and TRBJ1-1; D ambiguous. Trimming took off 8 bases at V and 2 bases at J, with 12 bases between the two ends. This CDR3 has 13 residues. Germline CDR1 is WSHSY and CDR2 is SAAADI. CDR3 protein: CASGAAGNTEAFF. Here the CDR3 DNA reads TGCGCCAGCGGAGCAGCGGGAAACACTGAAGCTTTCTTT.

This clone occurred a few times. The chain is built from TRBV11-1 and TRBJ2-2; the D gene is possibly TRBD2 (6 bases). Per germline, CDR1 SGHAT and CDR2 FQDESV (reference sequence). Trimming cost V 5 bases and J 4 bases, with 14 bases left between them. The CDR3 loop spans 15 amino acids. CDR3 bases: TGTGCCAGCAGCCGTGACAGACTAGGCACCGGGGAGCTGTTTTTT. Translated, it gives CASSRDRLGTGELFF.

Of note for this clone: The same CDR3 can be traced to other DNA sequences in this sample. The gene calls are TRBV19 and TRBJ1-5; D perhaps matches TRBD1 (5 bases). The CDR3 runs to 14 residues. Trimming removed 7 bases at V and 0 bases at J, with 10 bases between. In germline, CDR1 is LNHDA, CDR2 SQIVND (reference sequence). CDR3 sequence (DNA): TGTGCCAGTACCGACAGAGCTAGCAATCAGCCCCAGCATTTT. This gives the protein CASTDRASNQPQHF.

The genes are TRBV5-1 and TRBJ2-2; weak D call: TRBD2 (6 bases). Trimming pared 4 bases from V and 0 bases from J, leaving 10 bases between. The CDR3 length is 15 residues. Germline V gene data show CDR1 as SGHRS and CDR2 as YFSETQ. The CDR3 reads CASSPGLPNTGELFF. CDR3 DNA: TGCGCCAGCAGCCCGGGACTGCCGAACACCGGGGAGCTGTTTTTT.

The V gene is TRBV25-1, the J gene TRBJ1-4; 7 nucleotides line up with TRBD1. CDR1 and CDR2 (germline): MGHDK, SYGVNS. This CDR3 region has 17 residues. V lost 1 base, J lost 0 bases, and 5 bases stayed unmatched. CDR3 amino acids: CASSESGQTTTNEKLFF. The CDR3 region has the DNA TGTGCCAGCAGTGAATCGGGACAGACTACAACTAATGAAAAACTGTTTTTT.

The chain carries TRBV6-2 or TRBV6-3 and TRBJ2-5, with D unclear. The CDR3 has 12 residues. V lost 6 bases to trimming and J lost 0 bases, with 5 bases between them. The V gene's germline CDR1 is MNHEY and CDR2 SVGEGT. The CDR3 DNA sequence: TGTGCCAGCAGCTCCAACCAAGAGACCCAGTACTTC. The encoded protein is CASSSNQETQYF.

This rearrangement joins TRBV6-5 to TRBJ2-1; 7 positions agree with TRBD2. CDR1 is MNHEY, CDR2 SVGAGI, per germline. V gave up 10 bases and J gave up 4 bases; unmatched junction bases: 7. The CDR3 is 13 amino acids. The CDR3 DNA follows: TGTGCCACCAGAGCGGGAAATTACAATGAGCAGTTCTTC. Translated, it gives CATRAGNYNEQFF.

V and J are TRBV6-5 and TRBJ2-7; D is unclear. Trimming shortened V by 3 bases and J by 1 base, and 10 bases separated the two germline ends. This CDR3 is 14 amino acids long. CDR1 MNHEY and CDR2 SVGAGI come from the germline V gene. CDR3 in DNA: TGTGCCAGCAGTTATTCAGGAACTTCCTACGAGCAGTACTTC. Amino acid sequence: CASSYSGTSYEQYF.

CDR3 sequence reads: CASSADRGAETQYF. The CDR3 DNA reads TGCGCCAGCAGCGCTGACAGGGGGGCGGAGACCCAGTACTTC. The rearrangement uses TRBV5-1 and TRBJ2-5; 9 nucleotides line up with TRBD1. Germline V gene sequence: CDR1 SGHRS, CDR2 YFSETQ. V lost 4 bases to trimming and J lost 5 bases; unmatched junction nucleotides: 6. The CDR3 is made up of 14 amino acids.

In its sample, this clone was seen a few times. The V and J genes are TRBV6-4 and TRBJ1-2; 9 nucleotides align to TRBD1. The J segment lost 4 bases and the V segment lost 2 bases, leaving 2 bases of the junction unmatched. The CDR3 consists of 14 residues. From germline, CDR1 is MRHNA and CDR2 SNTAGT. CDR3 nucleotide sequence: TGTGCCAGCAGTGACGGACAGGGGACCTATGGCTACACCTTC. Its protein product is CASSDGQGTYGYTF.

The chain recombines TRBV6-4 with TRBJ1-3, with unresolved D. This CDR3 is 13 amino acids long. The germline gives CDR1 MRHNA, CDR2 SNTAGT. Trimming shortened V by 5 bases and J by 0 bases, and 5 bases separated the two germline ends. For the CDR3, the DNA is TGTGCCAGCAGTCGGGACTCTGGAAACACCATATATTTT. Translating gives CASSRDSGNTIYF.

This chain connects TRBV19 to TRBJ2-1; 13 nucleotides align to TRBD2. The CDR3 length is 14 residues. The V gene end was trimmed by 7 bases and the J gene end by 10 bases; junction bases not matched to a gene: 7. CDR1 is LNHDA and CDR2 is SQIVND in the germline V gene (reference sequence). In DNA form, the CDR3 reads TGTGCCAGTAATGGACTAGCGGGAGTCGGCGAGCAGTTCTTC. Encoded protein: CASNGLAGVGEQFF.

The chain is built from TRBV19 and TRBJ1-6; D not certain. The CDR3 has 13 residues. V was pared by 5 bases and J by 12 bases, with 14 bases between. The germline V gene has CDR1 LNHDA and CDR2 SQIVND (reference sequence). The CDR3 here is CASSQQVRGPLHF. For the CDR3, the DNA is TGTGCCAGTAGTCAGCAGGTTCGGGGACCCCTCCACTTT.

The V gene is TRBV30, the J gene TRBJ2-1; D perhaps matches TRBD2 (5 bases). The V and J ends lost 0 bases and 7 bases respectively, with 7 bases between them. This CDR3 spans 12 amino acids. Germline V gene data show CDR1 as GTSNPN and CDR2 as SVGIG (reference sequence). The DNA of the CDR3 is TGTGCCTGGAGTGTACGAGGGAATGAGCAGTTCTTC. Its translation is CAWSVRGNEQFF.

This chain links TRBV27 with TRBJ2-7; D uncertain. V was pared by 2 bases and J by 1 base, with 15 bases between. Germline V gives CDR1 MNHEY, CDR2 SMNVEV (reference sequence). The CDR3 loop spans 16 amino acids. The CDR3 DNA reads as TGTGCCAGCAGTTTAGATCCACCCAGAATTTCCTACGAGCAGTACTTC. It encodes CASSLDPPRISYEQYF.

This chain joins TRBV10-1 and TRBJ2-3; 7 bases agree with TRBD2. V was pared by 3 bases and J by 3 bases, with 9 bases of the junction left unmatched. The germline CDR1 and CDR2 sequences are WNHNN and SYGVQD (reference sequence). The CDR3 length is 16 residues. The CDR3 DNA reads as TGCGCCAGCAGTGATCTGGCGGGAGCTGGGACAGATACGCAGTATTTT. Translated, it gives CASSDLAGAGTDTQYF.

The rearrangement uses TRBV18 and TRBJ2-7; the match to TRBD1 covers 9 bases. V gave up 8 bases and J gave up 2 bases; unmatched junction bases: 7. CDR1 KGHSH and CDR2 LQKENI come from the germline V gene. The CDR3 consists of 14 residues. The CDR3 protein is CASLPDRGPYEQYF. CDR3 coding DNA: TGTGCCAGCCTCCCGGACAGGGGACCCTACGAGCAGTACTTC.

The gene calls are TRBV11-2 and TRBJ2-2; D call uncertain. The V and J ends lost 5 bases and 5 bases respectively, with 3 bases between them. CDR3 length: 11 residues. The germline CDR1 and CDR2 sequences are SGHAT and FQNNGV. This chain's CDR3 is CASSRTGELFF. Here the CDR3 DNA reads TGTGCCAGCAGCCGTACCGGGGAGCTGTTTTTT.